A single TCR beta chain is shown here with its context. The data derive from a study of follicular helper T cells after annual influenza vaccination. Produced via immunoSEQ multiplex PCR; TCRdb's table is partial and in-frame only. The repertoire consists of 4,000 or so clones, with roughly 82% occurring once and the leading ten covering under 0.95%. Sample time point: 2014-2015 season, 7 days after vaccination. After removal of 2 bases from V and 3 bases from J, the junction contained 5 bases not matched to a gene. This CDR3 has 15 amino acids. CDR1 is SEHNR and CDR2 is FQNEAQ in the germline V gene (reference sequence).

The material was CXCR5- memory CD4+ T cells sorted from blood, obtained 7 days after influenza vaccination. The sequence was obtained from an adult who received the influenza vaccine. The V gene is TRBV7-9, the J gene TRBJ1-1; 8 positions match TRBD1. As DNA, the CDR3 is TGTGCCAGCAGCTTAACACAGGGGGGTCACACTGAAGCTTTCTTT. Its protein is CASSLTQGGHTEAFF. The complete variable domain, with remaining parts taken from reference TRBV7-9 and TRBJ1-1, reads DTGVSQNPRHKITKRGQNVTFRCDPISEHNRLYWYRQTLGQGPEFLTYFQNEAQLEKSRLLSDRFSAERPKGSFSTLEIQRTEQGDSAMYLCASSLTQGGHTEAFFGQGTRLTVV.